The present entry profiles one T cell receptor beta chain with its context. These data originate in a study of blood T cell repertoires in COVID-19. Study-wide background: T cells, B-cell-depleted T cells, or PBMCs provided the cDNA or gDNA that served as material.

How the authors handled the data: Scientists estimated how many nucleated cells there were by amplifying reference gene primers. The repertoire was sequenced with immunoSEQ multiplex PCR; TCRdb's copy has only in-frame clones and lacks some. V and J calls and clone size are given by that table; D and trimming were obtained from the DNA. The data show fewer than 200,000 clones, with more than 75% seen just once and roughly 1.2% held by the top ten. Germline V gives CDR1 SGHTA, CDR2 FQGNSA. This CDR3 region has 17 residues. J lost 5 bases, V lost 0 bases, and 8 bases had no gene match. Cohort assignment relied on participant-reported clinical history.

The sequenced sample consisted of PBMCs or T cells enriched from blood (not recorded which). The V and J genes are TRBV7-2 and TRBJ2-5; 11 bases agree with TRBD2. This TCR derives from a human donor with acute COVID-19. The donor label of this sample is uncertain. This chain's CDR3 is CASSLAPRLAGTETQYF. The CDR3 bases are TGTGCCAGCAGCTTAGCCCCCCGACTAGCGGGGACGGAGACCCAGTACTTC. Full variable domain (remainder filled in from reference TRBV7-2 and TRBJ2-5): GAGVSQSPSNKVTEKGKDVELRCDPISGHTALYWYRQSLGQGLEFLIYFQGNSAPDKSGLPSDRFSAERTGGSVSTLTIQRTQQEDSAVYLCASSLAPRLAGTETQYFGPGTRLLVL.